What follows are 22 T cell receptor beta chains derived from one specimen sequenced in a study of blood T cell repertoires in COVID-19 (dated by TCRdb to the early 2020s). Libraries were constructed by the immunoSEQ multiplex PCR assay. As stored in TCRdb, this immuneACCESS dataset retains in-frame rearrangements with V and J assigned. A fraction of the clones does not appear; measured against another copy, unresolved V genes explain less than half of the discrepancy, and the remainder lacks a known reason. Recorded for this sample are 230,000 or so clones; roughly 88% of them occurred a single time. About 1.5% of the sample belongs to the ten largest clones. The sequenced sample consisted of peripheral blood. These receptors came from a woman in her thirties or forties who had recovered from COVID-19.

The chain uses TRBV18 and TRBJ1-2; D ambiguous. V lost 0 bases and J 4 bases, leaving 12 bases between the germline ends. The CDR3 runs to 15 residues. Germline CDR1 reads KGHSH; CDR2 reads LQKENI. The CDR3 DNA reads as TGTGCCAGCTCACCACCGTCACTAATCTTCTATGGCTACACCTTC. It specifies CASSPPSLIFYGYTF.

The chain uses TRBV19 and TRBJ2-6; D is uncertain. This CDR3 contains 18 residues. The V end lost 3 bases, the J end lost 0 bases, and 15 bases lay between the germline ends. CDR1 is LNHDA and CDR2 is SQIVND in the germline V gene (reference sequence). The CDR3 DNA is TGTGCCAGTAGTATGCAAGCCTCAGGAAGCTCTGGGGCCAACGTCCTGACTTTC. Translated, it gives CASSMQASGSSGANVLTF.

The genes are TRBV30 and TRBJ1-5; D is possibly TRBD1 (5 bases). Trimming cost V 3 bases and J 2 bases, with 17 bases left between them. CDR1 GTSNPN and CDR2 SVGIG come from the germline V gene (reference sequence). CDR3 length: 16 residues. The CDR3, as DNA: TGTGCCTGGAGGCCTGCCTGGGGGGGTGGCAATCAGCCCCAGCATTTT. Its protein is CAWRPAWGGGNQPQHF.

The J gene is TRBJ2-7, the V gene TRBV4-3, with D perhaps TRBD2 (6 bases). CDR3 length: 18 amino acids. Per the germline V gene, CDR1 is LGHNA and CDR2 is YSLEER. V lost 0 bases to trimming and J lost 0 bases, with 18 bases between them. CDR3 protein: CASSQDSTMSGPSYEQYF. CDR3 nucleotide sequence: TGCGCCAGCAGCCAAGACTCCACGATGAGCGGGCCCTCCTACGAGCAGTACTTC.

This clone appeared a few times. The rearrangement joins TRBV7-8 to TRBJ2-1; TRBD2 matches 8 bases. V lost 6 bases, J lost 5 bases, and 12 bases stayed unmatched. CDR3 size: 16 residues. Germline loops: CDR1 SGHVS, CDR2 FQNEAQ. The CDR3, as DNA: TGTGCCAGCAGAATCGGGAGGGGGGGTTTTAACAATGAGCAGTTCTTC. This gives the protein CASRIGRGGFNNEQFF.

This chain uses TRBV9 with TRBJ2-6, with TRBD2 matching over 8 bases. The germline gives CDR1 SGDLS, CDR2 YYNGEE. CDR3 length equals 17 residues. V lost 4 bases, J lost 1 base, and 7 bases stayed unmatched. The CDR3, as DNA: TGTGCCAGCAGCCCCCGGGGGGGCCATTCTGGGGCCAACGTCCTGACTTTC. Protein product: CASSPRGGHSGANVLTF.

This clone was observed a handful of times. The V gene is TRBV19, the J gene TRBJ1-2, with TRBD1 identical over 10 bases. The CDR3 is 13 residues long. CDR1 is LNHDA, CDR2 SQIVND, per germline (reference sequence). The junction had 9 bases not matched to a gene; V was cut back by 9 bases and J by 8 bases. The CDR3 is CARTGTGVGGYTF. CDR3 sequence (DNA): TGTGCCAGAACCGGGACAGGGGTCGGAGGCTACACCTTC. The variable domain in full, completed from reference TRBV19 and TRBJ1-2, reads DGGITQSPKYLFRKEGQNVTLSCEQNLNHDAMYWYRQDPGQGLRLIYYSQIVNDFQKGDIAEGYSVSREKKESFPLTVTSAQKNPTAFYLCARTGTGVGGYTFGSGTRLTVV.

This clone occurred once. The DNA of the CDR3 is TGCGCCAGCAGCTTGGCTCGGGACAGGGCTAACTATGGCTACACCTTC. This codes for CASSLARDRANYGYTF. The chain links TRBV5-1 to TRBJ1-2; 9 nucleotides line up with TRBD1. The CDR3 has 16 amino acids. Germline CDR1 is SGHRS and CDR2 is YFSETQ. J lost 0 bases, V lost 0 bases, and 3 bases had no gene match.

This chain links TRBV15 with TRBJ2-3; 12 bases line up with TRBD2. This CDR3 contains 15 residues. V lost 5 bases to trimming and J lost 3 bases; unmatched junction nucleotides: 3. The germline gives CDR1 LNHNV, CDR2 YYDKDF (reference sequence). The DNA of the CDR3 is TGTGCCACCAGCGGACTAGCGGGGTATACAGATACGCAGTATTTT. As protein: CATSGLAGYTDTQYF.

The V gene is TRBV7-2, the J gene TRBJ2-7; a weak D match, TRBD2 (6 bases). Germline-derived CDR1 and CDR2 are SGHTA and FQGNSA. The CDR3 sequence is 14 residues long. V was trimmed by 1 base and J by 2 bases, leaving 9 bases between them. As DNA, the CDR3 is TGTGCCAGCAGCTTAGGGAGGGGCGCCTACGAGCAGTACTTC. Encoded protein: CASSLGRGAYEQYF.

This clone appeared a single time. The chain is built from TRBV9 and TRBJ2-7; 14 nucleotides line up with TRBD2. The CDR3 is 17 residues long. CDR1 is SGDLS and CDR2 is YYNGEE in the germline V gene. Germline trimming cut 3 bases from V and 2 bases from J; bases unmatched to any gene: 7. This chain's CDR3 is CASSGESGLAGAYEQYF. The CDR3 DNA follows: TGTGCCAGCAGCGGCGAATCGGGACTAGCGGGGGCCTACGAGCAGTACTTC. The variable domain in full, completed from reference TRBV9 and TRBJ2-7, reads DSGVTQTPKHLITATGQRVTLRCSPRSGDLSVYWYQQSLDQGLQFLIQYYNGEERAKGNILERFSAQQFPDLHSELNLSSLELGDSALYFCASSGESGLAGAYEQYFGPGTRLTVT.

This chain connects TRBV10-3 to TRBJ1-3; a weak D match, TRBD1 (5 bases). Trimming took 10 bases from V and 7 from J, leaving 20 bases between them. This CDR3 comprises 14 residues. The germline CDR1 and CDR2 sequences are ENHRY and SYGVKD. The CDR3 DNA follows: TGTGCCACGATTACCGGGCTACGGGGGAACACCATATATTTT. Translating it yields CATITGLRGNTIYF.

The rearrangement links TRBV6-5 to TRBJ1-4; TRBD1 matches 7 bases. Germline CDR1 reads MNHEY; CDR2 reads SVGAGI. Losses at the gene ends were 6 bases for V and 2 bases for J; bases not matched to a gene: 6. CDR3 length equals 15 residues. The CDR3 DNA follows: TGTGCCAGCAGATTGGAGGGACAGACTAATGAAAAACTGTTTTTT. Its protein product is CASRLEGQTNEKLFF.

This clone was seen more than once but under ten times. J is TRBJ1-2 and V is TRBV2; tentatively, D is TRBD1 (6 bases). The CDR3 consists of 13 residues. Looked up from germline, CDR1 is SNHLY and CDR2 is FYNNEI. Trimming shortened V by 5 bases and J by 5 bases, and 12 bases separated the two germline ends. Here the CDR3 DNA reads TGTGCCAGCAGTACGGACAGCGCGTATGGCTACACCTTC. Protein: CASSTDSAYGYTF.

This CDR3 reads CASRQILDTEAFF. The DNA of the CDR3 is TGTGCCAGCAGACAGATCTTGGACACTGAAGCTTTCTTT. V and J are TRBV12-3 or TRBV12-4 and TRBJ1-1; D remains unclear. The CDR3 is made up of 13 amino acids. Trimming cost V 6 bases and J 3 bases, with 11 bases left between them.

The rearrangement joins TRBV28 to TRBJ1-5; TRBD1 is a possible D gene (6 bases). V was clipped by 7 bases and J by 4 bases, with 8 bases between them. Germline values: CDR1 MDHEN, CDR2 SYDVKM. The CDR3 contains 12 residues. CDR3 bases: TGTGCCAGCATCAGGGGTAATCAGCCCCAGCATTTT. It yields the protein CASIRGNQPQHF.

The chain has TRBV9 and TRBJ2-2; 10 bases line up with TRBD2. The CDR3 spans 16 residues. V lost 0 bases and J lost 3; bases outside the gene matches: 2. Germline V gene lookup returns CDR1 SGDLS and CDR2 YYNGEE. CDR3 protein: CASSVASGGDTGELFF. The CDR3 nucleotides are TGTGCCAGCAGCGTAGCTAGCGGGGGAGACACCGGGGAGCTGTTTTTT.

The chain employs TRBV18 and TRBJ2-7; weak D call: TRBD1 (6 bases). The germline V gene encodes CDR1 KGHSH and CDR2 LQKENI. There are 14 residues in the CDR3. Trimming cost V 6 bases and J 2 bases, with 14 bases left between them. CDR3 sequence (DNA): TGTGCCAGCTCCATGGACAGCCGTCCCTACGAGCAGTACTTC. Residues: CASSMDSRPYEQYF.

The genes are TRBV6-2 or TRBV6-3 and TRBJ2-7; 7 positions match TRBD1. With V trimmed by 2 bases and J by 0 bases, 7 bases remained unmatched. Germline values: CDR1 MNHEY, CDR2 SVGEGT. CDR3 size: 16 residues. The CDR3 protein is CASSYPDRVGSYEQYF. CDR3 bases: TGTGCCAGCAGTTACCCCGACAGGGTGGGCTCCTACGAGCAGTACTTC.

The rearrangement uses TRBV19 and TRBJ2-7; 12 bases map to TRBD2. The CDR3 sequence is 15 residues long. Germline CDR1 is LNHDA and CDR2 is SQIVND (reference sequence). After removal of 5 bases from V and 6 bases from J, the junction contained 8 bases not matched to a gene. As DNA, the CDR3 is TGTGCCAGTAGTCCTCGACTAGCGGGGGTCGGCGAGCAGTACTTC. It specifies CASSPRLAGVGEQYF.

The chain links TRBV2 to TRBJ2-7; weak D call: TRBD1 (6 bases). CDR3 size: 13 residues. Trimming removed 4 bases at V and 5 bases at J, with 12 bases between. From germline, CDR1 is SNHLY and CDR2 FYNNEI. The CDR3 here is CASSVRKGDEQYF. CDR3 DNA sequence: TGTGCCAGCAGTGTGAGGAAGGGGGACGAGCAGTACTTC.

With regard to this clone: Distinct nucleotide sequences in the sample also encode this CDR3. The gene calls are TRBV9 and TRBJ2-5; TRBD2 aligns across 8 bases. The trim removed 1 base at V and 2 bases at J, leaving 1 base unmatched. This CDR3 contains 14 residues. CDR1 and CDR2 from the germline V gene are SGDLS and YYNGEE. CDR3 sequence: CASSVSGGQETQYF. The DNA of the CDR3 is TGTGCCAGCAGCGTATCGGGGGGGCAAGAGACCCAGTACTTC.